Listed below are T cell receptor beta chains from one sample, sequenced in a study of OX40 agonist ivuxolimab in advanced cancers. TCRdb's table, derived via immunoSEQ multiplex PCR, lists solely in-frame clones and lacks some. The data hold under 80,000 clones, with 86% observed a single time. Material: CD4+ or CD8+ T cells sorted from blood, obtained in a trial of the OX40 agonist ivuxolimab. These receptors all come from an adult with an advanced solid tumor such as melanoma, head and neck, liver or kidney cancer. Each CDR3 is given with its conserved first and last residue. D genes are given only for firm matches. The size field is filled for only some rows; it gives once, few, many or a size class.

>NA|TRBV28|TRBJ2-5|NA
TGTGCCAGCATCAAGTCCCCTTTTGGGCGAGCTAGCTACTTC
CASIKSPFGRASYF
>NA|TRBV6-5|TRBJ1-1|NA
TGTGCCAGCAGTTACCTGGACGTACGGCCCGCCACTGAAGCTTTCTTT
CASSYLDVRPATEAFF
>TRBD2|TRBV5-8|TRBJ2-4|once
TGTGCCAGCAGCCTAGGACTAGCGAGACAGAAGAAATACTTC
CASSLGLARQKKYF
>NA|TRBV7-8|TRBJ1-6|NA
TGTGCCAGCAGCCCCGGCCGGGGAGGCGATTCACCCCTCCACTTT
CASSPGRGGDSPLHF
>NA|TRBV19|TRBJ2-2|NA
TGTGCCAGTAGTAAAGGTGGCGGAACGAACACCGGGGAGCTGTTTTTT
CASSKGGGTNTGELFF
>TRBD2|TRBV7-9|TRBJ2-5|NA
TGTGCCAGCGAAACGGGAGGATTCCTCCAAGAGACCCAGTACTTC
CASETGGFLQETQYF
>NA|TRBV11-2|TRBJ1-1|NA
TGTGCCAGCAGCTTAGACGGACAGAAGAACACTGAAGCTTTCTTT
CASSLDGQKNTEAFF
>TRBD1|TRBV9|TRBJ1-3|NA
TGTGCCAGCAGCGTGTCCGGGACAGGGGGTGGAAACACCATATATTTT
CASSVSGTGGGNTIYF
>NA|TRBV19|TRBJ2-2|NA
TGTGCCAGTAGTATGGTGGGACTTATGAACACCGGGGAGCTGTTTTTT
CASSMVGLMNTGELFF
>TRBD2|TRBV2|TRBJ2-1|NA
TGTGCCAGCAGAATAAAAAGGACTAGCGGCAATGAGCAGTTCTTC
CASRIKRTSGNEQFF
>TRBD1|TRBV7-2|TRBJ2-1|NA
TGTGCCAGCAGCTCAAGGACAGGGTCGAACAATGAGCAGTTCTTC
CASSSRTGSNNEQFF
>TRBD1|TRBV2|TRBJ2-7|few
TGTGCCAGCAGAACAGGGGGCGCGTACTTC
CASRTGGAYF
>TRBD1|TRBV19|TRBJ1-2|NA
TGTGCCAGTACTAAGACAGGGACTTCTAACTATGGCTACACCTTC
CASTKTGTSNYGYTF
>NA|TRBV6-5|TRBJ1-1|NA
TGTGCCAGCAGTGGACCTTTGGGGCTGGCCACTGAAGCTTTCTTT
CASSGPLGLATEAFF
>NA|TRBV2|TRBJ1-3|NA
TGTGCCAGCAGTGCCGATAGCCAGGCCTCTAGAAACACCATATATTTT
CASSADSQASRNTIYF
>TRBD2|TRBV7-7|TRBJ2-1|NA
TGTGCTAGCAGCTTATTAGCGGGAGGGGGCAATGAGCAGTTCTTC
CASSLLAGGGNEQFF
>NA|TRBV4-3|TRBJ1-2|NA
TGCGCCAGCAGCCAAGATATTCAGCCCCGTAACGCCTATGGCTACACCTTC
CASSQDIQPRNAYGYTF
>NA|TRBV18|TRBJ1-2|NA
TGTGCCAGCTCACCACAGCAGTCTGGCTACACCTTC
CASSPQQSGYTF